These 5 T cell receptor beta chains came from one sample sequenced in a study of CD8 T cells in ankylosing spondylitis. One entry per CDR3 protein results from TCRdb running MiXCR on the 5' RACE reads. In the table there are about 130,000 distinct CDR3 sequences, more than 6.5% of which are singletons. Input material: blood, either unsorted or a sorted T cell fraction (not recorded which). The receptors originated from a male donor with ankylosing spondylitis or in good health (not recorded which).

This clonotype was detected many times. The V and J genes are TRBV12-3 or TRBV12-4 and TRBJ2-7; D uncertain. Between the trimmed V and J ends, which lost 5 bases and 3 bases, there was a span of 8 bases. The CDR3 spans 12 residues. The CDR3 coding sequence is TGTGCCAGCAGTGGGATGAACTACGAGCAGTACTTC. Translating gives CASSGMNYEQYF.

This clonotype was seen repeatedly, ten times or more. CDR3 sequence reads: CASSSPGDTQYF. CDR3 in DNA: TGTGCCAGCAGCTCACCGGGGGATACGCAGTATTTT. The chain recombines TRBV7-3 with TRBJ2-3; a possible D gene is TRBD2 (5 bases). The V end was cut by 4 bases, the J end by 6 bases, with 8 bases between. The V gene's germline CDR1 is SGHTA and CDR2 FQGTGA. This CDR3 has 12 amino acids. The entire variable domain, with the rest obtained from reference TRBV7-3 and TRBJ2-3, is as follows: GAGVSQTPSNKVTEKGKYVELRCDPISGHTALYWYRQSLGQGPEFLIYFQGTGAADDSGLPNDRFFAVRPEGSVSTLKIQRTERGDSAVYLCASSSPGDTQYFGPGTRLTVL.

This clonotype was seen many times. CDR3 loop: CASSQIAGVGNEQFF. In nucleotides, the CDR3 is TGCGCCAGCAGCCAGATAGCGGGAGTGGGAAATGAGCAGTTCTTC. This chain links TRBV4-3 with TRBJ2-1, with 9 bases that match TRBD2. Per germline, CDR1 LGHNA and CDR2 YSLEER. J was trimmed by 7 bases and V by 3 bases; bases with no gene match: 7. The CDR3 has 15 residues.

This chain joins TRBV5-1 and TRBJ2-7; 7 nucleotides align to TRBD1. Trimming removed 4 bases from V and 3 bases from J; junction bases left unmatched: 10. The CDR3 is 15 amino acids. The germline V gene has CDR1 SGHRS and CDR2 YFSETQ. The DNA of the CDR3 is TGCGCCAGCAGCAGTTGGACAGGCGTCAGCTACGAGCAGTACTTC. Translating gives CASSSWTGVSYEQYF.

Many counts were recorded for this clonotype. The chain couples TRBV5-1 to TRBJ2-3, with 14 bases fitting TRBD2. The CDR3 has 16 residues. Germline lookup yields CDR1 SGHRS and CDR2 YFSETQ. J was trimmed by 4 bases and V by 4 bases; bases with no gene match: 5. The chain's CDR3 is CASSPLTSGGADTQYF. The CDR3 DNA sequence: TGCGCCAGCAGCCCTTTGACTAGCGGGGGGGCAGATACGCAGTATTTT.